Each of the 9 T cell receptor beta chains below was sequenced from the same sample in a study of cytomegalovirus exposure and HLA in healthy donors. TCRdb keeps only in-frame clones here, not all; method: immunoSEQ multiplex PCR. Altogether some 140,000 clones are present, about four fifths being singletons, with the ten largest covering around 1.4%. Material: PBMCs. All receptors come from a young woman in good health and CMV-seronegative.

As regards this clone: The identical CDR3 is also encoded by other nucleotide sequences in the sample. V gene TRBV19 combines with J gene TRBJ1-1, with 7 bases lining up with TRBD1. The germline V gene encodes CDR1 LNHDA and CDR2 SQIVND (reference sequence). CDR3 size: 14 residues. V shed 1 base, J shed 4 bases, and the junction held 3 bases outside the gene matches. DNA of the CDR3: TGTGCCAGTAGTATAGGAGGGGGCTCCACTGAAGCTTTCTTT. Its translation: CASSIGGGSTEAFF.

The rearrangement links TRBV5-1 to TRBJ1-1; D not resolved. The CDR3 has 14 amino acids. Per the germline V gene, CDR1 is SGHRS and CDR2 is YFSETQ. The germline V and J ends were trimmed by 0 bases and 4 bases, with 10 bases remaining between them. The CDR3 DNA sequence: TGCGCCAGCAGCTTGGCTACGGGAGGCACTGAAGCTTTCTTT. Translated, it gives CASSLATGGTEAFF.

This clone was observed a single time. CDR3 loop: CATSREGGAYNEQFF. The CDR3 DNA sequence: TGTGCCACCAGCAGAGAGGGGGGGGCCTACAATGAGCAGTTCTTC. The chain is built from TRBV15 and TRBJ2-1; 7 nucleotides match TRBD2. J was trimmed by 2 bases and V by 0 bases; bases with no gene match: 1. CDR1 LNHNV and CDR2 YYDKDF come from the germline V gene (reference sequence). CDR3 size: 15 residues.

The gene calls are TRBV11-2 and TRBJ1-1, with 9 bases that match TRBD1. The V and J ends lost 9 bases and 4 bases, in that order; junction bases with no gene match: 6. The CDR3 runs 13 residues. Per the germline V gene, CDR1 is SGHAT and CDR2 is FQNNGV. CDR3 residues: CARNRGRSTEAFF. CDR3 nucleotides: TGTGCCAGAAACAGGGGGCGATCCACTGAAGCTTTCTTT.

The CDR3 bases are TGTGCCAGCACTGGCAAGGGGCGAGGCTACACCTTC. Its translation is CASTGKGRGYTF. This chain links TRBV6-6 with TRBJ1-2, with D maybe TRBD1 (5 bases). There are 12 residues in the CDR3. CDR1 and CDR2 (germline): MNHNY, SVGAGI (reference sequence). V lost 7 bases to trimming and J lost 8 bases, with 14 bases between them.

The count of this clone is one. The gene calls are TRBV5-4 and TRBJ2-6, with TRBD1 identical over 7 bases. The CDR3 has 15 residues. CDR1 SGHNT and CDR2 YYREEE come from the germline V gene (reference sequence). Unmatched junction bases numbered 5, after V lost 4 bases and J lost 4 bases. This CDR3 is CASSLPGQGANVLTF. The CDR3, as DNA: TGTGCCAGCAGCCTACCGGGACAGGGGGCCAACGTCCTGACTTTC. The full variable domain, rest sourced from reference TRBV5-4 and TRBJ2-6, is ETGVTQSPTHLIKTRGQQVTLRCSSQSGHNTVSWYQQALGQGPQFIFQYYREEENGRGNFPPRFSGLQFPNYSSELNVNALELDDSALYLCASSLPGQGANVLTFGAGSRLTVL.

The rearrangement links TRBV6-1 to TRBJ2-7, with a tentative D call TRBD2 (5 bases). V lost 6 bases and J 0 bases, leaving 12 bases between the germline ends. Germline CDR1 is MNHNS and CDR2 is SASEGT. The CDR3 loop spans 14 amino acids. Written as DNA, the CDR3 is TGTGCCAGCAGCCGAGTAGGGAGCTCCTACGAGCAGTACTTC. Amino acids: CASSRVGSSYEQYF.

V and J are TRBV10-1 and TRBJ2-5, with TRBD2 matching 13 bases. There are 19 residues in the CDR3. CDR1 and CDR2 from the germline V gene are WNHNN and SYGVQD (reference sequence). V shed 3 bases, J shed 5 bases, and the junction held 15 bases outside the gene matches. The CDR3 sequence is CASSDPLLAGGSYRETQYF. CDR3 bases: TGCGCCAGCAGTGACCCTCTACTAGCGGGGGGGTCGTATCGGGAGACCCAGTACTTC.

The rearrangement links TRBV7-3 to TRBJ1-1, with D possibly TRBD1 on 5 matching bases. The length of the CDR3 is 14 residues. Germline V gene lookup returns CDR1 SGHTA and CDR2 FQGTGA. V lost 5 bases to trimming and J lost 5 bases, with 15 bases between them. CDR3 residues: CASSPGRGTTEAFF. The CDR3, as DNA: TGTGCCAGCAGCCCCGGCCGGGGGACGACTGAAGCTTTCTTT. The whole variable domain, filled in from reference TRBV7-3 and TRBJ1-1, reads GAGVSQTPSNKVTEKGKYVELRCDPISGHTALYWYRQSLGQGPEFLIYFQGTGAADDSGLPNDRFFAVRPEGSVSTLKIQRTERGDSAVYLCASSPGRGTTEAFFGQGTRLTVV.